The 24 T cell receptor beta chains presented below share a single source sample, sequenced in a study of T cell repertoires in cytomegalovirus infection. The antigens of these receptors remain unknown. TCRdb passed the reads through MiXCR, listing each CDR3 protein once. The sample includes 250,000 to 300,000 distinct CDR3 sequences, about 20% of them seen just once. This specimen was cultured PBMCs, taken from culture after CMV antigen stimulation. These receptor sequences come from a human donor in good health (CMV status not recorded). Some clones in this sample may be carry-over from other donors' samples.

This clonotype has only a few counts. This rearrangement joins TRBV29-1 to TRBJ2-3; D assignment may be TRBD1 or TRBD2 (5 bases each). Trimming pared 3 bases from V and 4 bases from J, leaving 17 bases between. The CDR3 runs 15 residues. The germline gives CDR1 SQVTM, CDR2 ANQGSEA. The chain's CDR3 is CSVDPRVGVADTQYF. The CDR3 DNA follows: TGCAGCGTTGATCCACGGGTGGGGGTCGCAGATACGCAGTATTTT.

This clonotype was found a few times. The rearrangement joins TRBV28 to TRBJ2-7; the D is unclear. From germline, CDR1 is MDHEN and CDR2 SYDVKM. V was cut by 7 bases and J by 2 bases, with 12 bases left in between. CDR3 length equals 13 residues. The CDR3 DNA reads TGTGCCAGCACCCCCGCGGCCCCCTACGAGCAGTACTTC. It encodes CASTPAAPYEQYF.

The gene calls are TRBV4-2 and TRBJ2-1; TRBD2 agrees at 12 bases. Germline-derived CDR1 and CDR2 are LGHNA and YNFKEQ. After removal of 2 bases from V and 7 bases from J, the junction contained 6 bases not matched to a gene. The CDR3 has 16 amino acids. CDR3 DNA: TGTGCCAGCAGCCAAATTACTAGCGGGAGGCCTAATGAGCAGTTCTTC. Translated, it gives CASSQITSGRPNEQFF.

This clonotype was seen more than once but under ten times. This chain links TRBV6-2 or TRBV6-3 with TRBJ1-5; no reliable D call. Trimming pared 3 bases from V and 3 bases from J, leaving 6 bases between. This CDR3 has 13 amino acids. Per the germline V gene, CDR1 is MNHEY and CDR2 is SVGEGT. The CDR3 is CASSYYDNQPQHF. For the CDR3, the DNA is TGTGCCAGCAGTTATTACGACAATCAGCCCCAGCATTTT.

CDR3 protein: CASSGRDRDRVTDTQYF. The CDR3 DNA follows: TGTGCCAGCAGCGGCCGGGACCGGGACAGAGTTACAGATACGCAGTATTTT. This chain joins TRBV14 and TRBJ2-3; 7 bases are shared with TRBD1. The CDR3 consists of 17 residues. V lost 5 bases to trimming and J lost 3 bases; unmatched junction nucleotides: 14. Looked up from germline, CDR1 is SGHDN and CDR2 is FVKESK.

This clonotype was found a few times. The V call is TRBV19, the J call TRBJ2-6; tentative D call: TRBD2 (6 bases). The V gene lost 6 bases and the J gene lost 0 bases, with 18 bases spanning the gap. The CDR3 runs to 18 residues. The germline V gene encodes CDR1 LNHDA and CDR2 SQIVND (reference sequence). CDR3 bases: TGTGCCAGTAGGGAGCTGGGGACTTCCCACTCTGGGGCCAACGTCCTGACTTTC. Encoded protein: CASRELGTSHSGANVLTF.

This clonotype was seen only once. The chain is built from TRBV29-1 and TRBJ2-2, with 8 bases lining up with TRBD1. Germline CDR1 and CDR2: SQVTM and ANQGSEA. The CDR3 totals 18 residues. V lost 4 bases, J lost 5 bases, and 18 bases stayed unmatched. CDR3 bases: TGCAGCGTTGCCGGTATGGTGCAGGGGGCTGTGAGTACCGGGGAGCTGTTTTTT. Protein sequence: CSVAGMVQGAVSTGELFF.

This clonotype was detected only a few times. The genes are TRBV6-6 and TRBJ2-1; no clear D. The length of the CDR3 is 13 residues. Trimming shortened V by 8 bases and J by 5 bases, and 13 bases separated the two germline ends. Germline assignment: CDR1 MNHNY and CDR2 SVGAGI (reference sequence). Written as DNA, the CDR3 is TGTGCCAGCGGTTCCTTTCCCAACAATGAGCAGTTCTTC. Protein sequence: CASGSFPNNEQFF.

This clonotype was observed many times. The V and J genes are TRBV19 and TRBJ1-5, with 9 bases aligning to TRBD1. Germline values: CDR1 LNHDA, CDR2 SQIVND (reference sequence). The CDR3 runs 15 residues. V lost 3 bases to trimming and J lost 3 bases; unmatched junction nucleotides: 3. The CDR3 sequence: CASSIGDRANQPQHF. CDR3 coding DNA: TGTGCCAGTAGTATTGGGGACAGGGCCAATCAGCCCCAGCATTTT. The full variable domain, completed using reference TRBV19 and TRBJ1-5, is DGGITQSPKYLFRKEGQNVTLSCEQNLNHDAMYWYRQDPGQGLRLIYYSQIVNDFQKGDIAEGYSVSREKKESFPLTVTSAQKNPTAFYLCASSIGDRANQPQHFGDGTRLSIL.

The genes are TRBV30 and TRBJ1-1; no firm D call. V lost 2 bases and J lost 1, with 14 bases in between. This CDR3 is built from 15 residues. CDR1 GTSNPN and CDR2 SVGIG come from the germline V gene (reference sequence). The CDR3 nucleotides are TGTGCCTGGAGTCCACGGGTAGGGTGGAACACTGAAGCTTTCTTT. This gives the protein CAWSPRVGWNTEAFF.

The sample holds many counts of this clonotype. The chain employs TRBV7-2 and TRBJ2-1; a weak D match, TRBD2 (6 bases). CDR3 length: 15 amino acids. Per germline, CDR1 SGHTA and CDR2 FQGNSA. Between the trimmed V and J ends, which lost 0 bases and 5 bases, there was a span of 11 bases. CDR3 amino acids: CASSLAGPGDNEQFF. In nucleotides, the CDR3 is TGTGCCAGCAGCTTAGCGGGGCCGGGGGACAATGAGCAGTTCTTC.

This clonotype was seen many times. The rearrangement uses TRBV6-1 and TRBJ1-1, with D hard to call. The germline gives CDR1 MNHNS, CDR2 SASEGT. V gave up 6 bases and J gave up 1 base, with 6 bases separating them. The length of the CDR3 is 12 residues. The CDR3 loop is CASRLGNTEAFF. The DNA of the CDR3 is TGTGCCAGCAGACTGGGGAACACTGAAGCTTTCTTT.

This clonotype was picked up many times. CDR3 amino acids: CASSSSDRDRQPQHF. Here the CDR3 DNA reads TGTGCCAGCAGCTCCTCCGACAGGGACAGGCAGCCCCAGCATTTT. The chain joins TRBV7-8 to TRBJ1-5; 8 nucleotides line up with TRBD1. Germline CDR1 is SGHVS and CDR2 is FQNEAQ. Trimming at V came to 4 bases and at J to 7 bases, leaving 9 bases not matched to a gene. The CDR3 totals 15 residues. The complete variable domain, with remaining parts taken from reference TRBV7-8 and TRBJ1-5, reads GAGVSQSPRYKVAKRGQDVALRCDPISGHVSLFWYQQALGQGPEFLTYFQNEAQLDKSGLPSDRFFAERPEGSVSTLKIQRTQQEDSAVYLCASSSSDRDRQPQHFGDGTRLSIL.

This rearrangement joins TRBV7-9 to TRBJ1-2, with 7 bases aligning to TRBD1. This CDR3 comprises 14 residues. From germline, CDR1 is SEHNR and CDR2 FQNEAQ (reference sequence). V lost 5 bases, J lost 2 bases, and 5 bases stayed unmatched. The CDR3: CASSRDSKNYGYTF. The CDR3 nucleotides read TGTGCCAGCAGCCGGGACAGTAAGAACTATGGCTACACCTTC.

The rearrangement joins TRBV15 to TRBJ1-1; D ambiguous. Trimming took 2 bases from V and 2 from J, leaving 21 bases between them. The CDR3 runs 18 residues. In germline, CDR1 is LNHNV, CDR2 YYDKDF (reference sequence). The CDR3 nucleotides are TGTGCCACCAGCAGAAGTGCTTCGCCCCGACGTTCAAACACTGAAGCTTTCTTT. It yields the protein CATSRSASPRRSNTEAFF.

This clonotype has just one count. The chain links TRBV25-1 to TRBJ2-1; 7 nucleotides agree with TRBD2. The CDR3 extends over 13 amino acids. After removal of 6 bases from V and 10 bases from J, the junction contained 9 bases not matched to a gene. CDR1 and CDR2 from the germline V gene are MGHDK and SYGVNS. The DNA of the CDR3 is TGTGCCAGCAGGGGCGGGAGTTATAGGGAGCAGTTCTTC. Translating gives CASRGGSYREQFF.

The gene calls are TRBV7-2 and TRBJ2-6; 7 bases match TRBD1. The CDR3 has 16 amino acids. Germline CDR1 and CDR2: SGHTA and FQGNSA. J gave up 0 bases and V 9 bases, and 8 bases lay outside the gene matches. CDR3 amino acids: CASRQGRDSGANVLTF. The CDR3 DNA is TGTGCCAGTCGACAGGGTCGAGACTCTGGGGCCAACGTCCTGACTTTC.

This clonotype was found many times. Mismatch with germline at one junction end may stem from a read error. This chain uses TRBV19 with TRBJ2-4; 8 bases fit TRBD1. The CDR3 has 18 amino acids. CDR1 is LNHDA and CDR2 is SQIVND in the germline V gene (reference sequence). The CDR3, as DNA: TGTGCCAGCCGCGACAGGGGCGGTCTGAATCAGCCAAAAAGCATTCAGTACTTC. Translated, it gives CASRDRGGLNQPKSIQYF. Full variable domain (rest looked up from reference TRBV19 and TRBJ2-4): DGGITQSPKYLFRKEGQNVTLSCEQNLNHDAMYWYRQDPGQGLRLIYYSQIVNDFQKGDIAEGYSVSREKKESFPLTVTSAQKNPTAFYLCASRDRGGLNQPKSIQYFGAGTRLSVL.

This clonotype was recorded many times. V and J are TRBV6-2 or TRBV6-3 and TRBJ2-3, with 12 positions matching TRBD1. Unmatched junction bases numbered 8, after V lost 6 bases and J lost 4 bases. This CDR3 has 16 residues. Germline-derived CDR1 and CDR2 are MNHEY and SVGEGT. The CDR3 coding sequence is TGTGCCAGCAGCCCCCGGGACAGGGGGCCTCCAGATACGCAGTATTTT. This codes for CASSPRDRGPPDTQYF.

The J gene is TRBJ2-1, the V gene TRBV19; 11 bases fit TRBD2. CDR1 and CDR2 from the germline V gene are LNHDA and SQIVND (reference sequence). V was pared by 5 bases and J by 9 bases, with 9 bases of the junction left unmatched. The CDR3 has 15 amino acids. CDR3 sequence: CASSWGTSGPGEQFF. CDR3 nucleotide sequence: TGTGCCAGTAGTTGGGGGACTAGCGGACCCGGTGAGCAGTTCTTC.

CDR3 in DNA: TGCAGTGCTAGAGATCTCCGGGGCTCCTATAATTCACCCCTCCACTTT. Translated: CSARDLRGSYNSPLHF. V usage is TRBV20-1 and J usage is TRBJ1-6; D gene uncertain. Per germline, CDR1 DFQATT and CDR2 SNEGSKA (reference sequence). The ends were cut back, 0 bases at V and 0 bases at J, with 9 bases in the middle. The CDR3 runs to 16 residues.

The V and J genes are TRBV29-1 and TRBJ2-3, with a possible D match to TRBD2 (6 bases). CDR3 length: 15 amino acids. V shed 4 bases and J shed 0 bases, with 14 bases lying between them. Per the germline V gene, CDR1 is SQVTM and CDR2 is ANQGSEA. CDR3 in DNA: TGCAGCGTTGTCAAGGGCGGGGCTAGCACAGATACGCAGTATTTT. Protein sequence: CSVVKGGASTDTQYF.

This clonotype was seen more than once but under ten times. The rearrangement links TRBV7-2 to TRBJ2-1; 11 bases match TRBD1. V was clipped by 4 bases and J by 10 bases; unmatched bases: 6. Looked up from germline, CDR1 is SGHTA and CDR2 is FQGNSA. The CDR3 sequence is 14 residues long. CDR3 sequence: CASSSDRGPREQFF. As DNA, the CDR3 is TGTGCCAGCAGCTCGGACAGGGGGCCCAGGGAGCAGTTCTTC.

This clonotype was counted ten times or more. The chain combines TRBV7-8 with TRBJ1-5; D is undetermined. The CDR3 loop spans 13 amino acids. V lost 5 bases, J lost 4 bases, and 9 bases lay in between. CDR1 and CDR2 from the germline V gene are SGHVS and FQNEAQ. The DNA for the CDR3 is TGTGCCAGCAGCCCACACCAGAATCAGCCCCAGCATTTT. It yields the protein CASSPHQNQPQHF.